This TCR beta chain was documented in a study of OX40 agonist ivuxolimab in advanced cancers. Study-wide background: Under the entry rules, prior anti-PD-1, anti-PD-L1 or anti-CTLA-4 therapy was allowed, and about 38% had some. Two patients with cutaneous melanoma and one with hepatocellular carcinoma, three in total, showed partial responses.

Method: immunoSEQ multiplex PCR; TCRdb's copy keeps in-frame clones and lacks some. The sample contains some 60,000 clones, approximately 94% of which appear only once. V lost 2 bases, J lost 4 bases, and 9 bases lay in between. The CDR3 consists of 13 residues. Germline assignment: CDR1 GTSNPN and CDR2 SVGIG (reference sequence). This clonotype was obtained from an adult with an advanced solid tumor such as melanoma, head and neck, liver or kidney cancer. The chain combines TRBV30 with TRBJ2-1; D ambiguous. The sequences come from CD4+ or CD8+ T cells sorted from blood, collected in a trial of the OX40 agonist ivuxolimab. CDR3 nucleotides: TGTGCCTGGAGTTCCGATGGTTACAATGAGCAGTTCTTC. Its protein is CAWSSDGYNEQFF. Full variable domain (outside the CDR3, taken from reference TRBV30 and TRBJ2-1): SQTIHQWPATLVQPVGSPLSLECTVEGTSNPNLYWYRQAAGRGLQLLFYSVGIGQISSEVPQNLSASRPQDRQFILSSKKLLLSDSGFYLCAWSSDGYNEQFFGPGTRLTVL.